The clone carrying this T cell receptor (beta chain) was recorded a few times. TCRdb fed the RT-PCR reads into MiXCR, producing one record per CDR3 protein. Of some 880,000 distinct CDR3 sequences in the sample, roughly 18% were seen once. The data derive from a study of patients and donors after allogeneic stem cell transplantation. This clonotype was sampled from a human donor who was either an allogeneic HSCT recipient or a stem cell or donor lymphocyte infusion donor (not recorded which). It is not recorded whose cells these are; they may come from a transplant donor. Sequencing used blood, either unsorted or a sorted T cell fraction (not recorded which).

DNA of the CDR3: TGTGCCAGCAGTTTACCAGGGAATAATTCACCCCTCCACTTT. Protein: CASSLPGNNSPLHF. V usage is TRBV12-3 or TRBV12-4 and J usage is TRBJ1-6; a possible D gene is TRBD1 (5 bases). CDR3 length equals 14 residues. V dropped 2 bases and J dropped 5 bases, with 7 bases sitting between them.